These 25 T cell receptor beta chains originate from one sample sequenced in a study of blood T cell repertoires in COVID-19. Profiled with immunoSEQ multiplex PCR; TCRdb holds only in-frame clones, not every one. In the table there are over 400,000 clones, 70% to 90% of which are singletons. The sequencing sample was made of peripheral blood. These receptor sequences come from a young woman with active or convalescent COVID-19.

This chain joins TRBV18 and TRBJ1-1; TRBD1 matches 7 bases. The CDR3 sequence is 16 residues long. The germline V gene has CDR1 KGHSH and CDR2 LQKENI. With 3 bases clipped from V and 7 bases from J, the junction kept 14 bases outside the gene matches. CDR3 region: CASSPLGQTNRGEAFF. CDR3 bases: TGTGCCAGCTCACCCCTAGGCCAGACCAACAGGGGTGAAGCTTTCTTT.

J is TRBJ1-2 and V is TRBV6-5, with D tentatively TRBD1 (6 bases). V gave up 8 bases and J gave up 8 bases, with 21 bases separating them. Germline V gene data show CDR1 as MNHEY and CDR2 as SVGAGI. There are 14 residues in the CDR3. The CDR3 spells CASSRPQQGSGYTF. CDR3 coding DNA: TGTGCCAGCTCCCGCCCGCAACAGGGATCCGGCTACACCTTC.

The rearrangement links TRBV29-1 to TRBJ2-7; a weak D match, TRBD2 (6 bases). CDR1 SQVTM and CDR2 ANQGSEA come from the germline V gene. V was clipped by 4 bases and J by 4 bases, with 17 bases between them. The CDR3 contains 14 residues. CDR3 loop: CSVATGTVSYEQYF. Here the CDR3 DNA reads TGCAGCGTTGCCACCGGGACTGTGAGTTACGAGCAGTACTTC.

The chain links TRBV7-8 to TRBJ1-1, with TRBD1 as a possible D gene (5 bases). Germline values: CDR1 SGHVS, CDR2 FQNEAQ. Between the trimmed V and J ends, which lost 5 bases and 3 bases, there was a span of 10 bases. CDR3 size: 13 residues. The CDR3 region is CASSGHLDTEAFF. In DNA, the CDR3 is TGTGCCAGCAGCGGACATTTGGACACTGAAGCTTTCTTT. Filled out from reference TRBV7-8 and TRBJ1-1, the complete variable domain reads GAGVSQSPRYKVAKRGQDVALRCDPISGHVSLFWYQQALGQGPEFLTYFQNEAQLDKSGLPSDRFFAERPEGSVSTLKIQRTQQEDSAVYLCASSGHLDTEAFFGQGTRLTVV.

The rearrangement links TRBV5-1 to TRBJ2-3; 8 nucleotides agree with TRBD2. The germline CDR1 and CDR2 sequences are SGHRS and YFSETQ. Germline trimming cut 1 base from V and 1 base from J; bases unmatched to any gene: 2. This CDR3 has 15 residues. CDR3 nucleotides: TGCGCCAGCAGCTTGACTAGCGGACGCACAGATACGCAGTATTTT. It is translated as CASSLTSGRTDTQYF.

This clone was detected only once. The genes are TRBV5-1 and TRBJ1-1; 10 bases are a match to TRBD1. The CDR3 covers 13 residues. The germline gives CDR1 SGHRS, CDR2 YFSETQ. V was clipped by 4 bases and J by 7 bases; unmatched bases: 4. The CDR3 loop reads CASSLGQGFEAFF. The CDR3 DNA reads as TGCGCCAGCAGCCTGGGACAGGGGTTTGAAGCTTTCTTT.

CDR3 DNA sequence: TGTGCCAGCAGCTTCTCGGCACGAGGTAATTCACCCCTCCACTTT. This sequence encodes CASSFSARGNSPLHF. V is TRBV7-8 and J is TRBJ1-6, with D uncertain. Trimming shortened V by 3 bases and J by 6 bases, and 12 bases separated the two germline ends. The CDR3 is 15 residues long. From germline, CDR1 is SGHVS and CDR2 FQNEAQ.

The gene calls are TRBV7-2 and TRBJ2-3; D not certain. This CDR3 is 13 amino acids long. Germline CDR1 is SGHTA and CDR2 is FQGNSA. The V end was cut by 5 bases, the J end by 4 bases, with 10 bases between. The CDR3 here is CASSVRISDTQYF. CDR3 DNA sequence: TGTGCCAGCAGCGTGAGGATTTCAGATACGCAGTATTTT.

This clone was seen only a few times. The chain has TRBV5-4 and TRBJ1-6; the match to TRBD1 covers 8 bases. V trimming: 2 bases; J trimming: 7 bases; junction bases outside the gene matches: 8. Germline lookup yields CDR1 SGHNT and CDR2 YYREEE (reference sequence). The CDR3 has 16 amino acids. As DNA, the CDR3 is TGTGCCAGCAGCTTCAGACAGGGGAGTGTAAATTCACCCCTCCACTTT. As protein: CASSFRQGSVNSPLHF.

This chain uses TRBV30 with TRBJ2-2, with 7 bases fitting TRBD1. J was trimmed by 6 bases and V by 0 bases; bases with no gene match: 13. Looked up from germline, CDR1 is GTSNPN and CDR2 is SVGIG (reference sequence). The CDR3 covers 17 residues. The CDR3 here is CAWSVFARQGEAGELFF. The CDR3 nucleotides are TGTGCCTGGAGTGTATTTGCCCGACAGGGTGAGGCCGGGGAGCTGTTTTTT. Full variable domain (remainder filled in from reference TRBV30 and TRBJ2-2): SQTIHQWPATLVQPVGSPLSLECTVEGTSNPNLYWYRQAAGRGLQLLFYSVGIGQISSEVPQNLSASRPQDRQFILSSKKLLLSDSGFYLCAWSVFARQGEAGELFFGEGSRLTVL.

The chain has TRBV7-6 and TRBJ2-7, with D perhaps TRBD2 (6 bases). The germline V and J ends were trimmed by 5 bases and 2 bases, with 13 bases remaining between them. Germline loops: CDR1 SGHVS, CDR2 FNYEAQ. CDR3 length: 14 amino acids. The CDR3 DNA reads TGTGCCAGCAGCCTCCTAGCGCAGACCTACGAGCAGTACTTC. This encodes CASSLLAQTYEQYF.

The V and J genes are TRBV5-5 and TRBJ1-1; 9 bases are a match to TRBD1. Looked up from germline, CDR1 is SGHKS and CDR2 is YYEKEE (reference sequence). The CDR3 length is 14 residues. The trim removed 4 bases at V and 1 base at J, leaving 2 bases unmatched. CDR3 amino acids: CASSGGQGNTEAFF. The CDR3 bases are TGTGCCAGCAGCGGGGGACAGGGGAACACTGAAGCTTTCTTT.

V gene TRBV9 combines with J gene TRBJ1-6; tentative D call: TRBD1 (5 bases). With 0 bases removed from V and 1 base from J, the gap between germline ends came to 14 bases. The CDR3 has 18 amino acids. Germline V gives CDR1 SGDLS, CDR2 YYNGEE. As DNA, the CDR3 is TGTGCCAGCAGCGTAGGGCCCAGGGAAGTATCCTATAATTCACCCCTCCACTTT. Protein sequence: CASSVGPREVSYNSPLHF.

CDR3 bases: TGTGCCAGCAGAAACTACCAGGGCTCCACCGGGGAGCTGTTTTTT. This sequence encodes CASRNYQGSTGELFF. V is TRBV6-5 and J is TRBJ2-2, with D possibly TRBD1 on 5 matching bases. CDR1 is MNHEY, CDR2 SVGAGI, per germline. The V gene lost 6 bases and the J gene lost 4 bases, with 15 bases spanning the gap. The length of the CDR3 is 15 residues.

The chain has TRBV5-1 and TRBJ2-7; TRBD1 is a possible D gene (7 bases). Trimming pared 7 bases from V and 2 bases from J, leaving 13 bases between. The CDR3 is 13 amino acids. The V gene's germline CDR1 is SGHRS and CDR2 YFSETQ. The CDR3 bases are TGCGCCAGCTCCAGGGGGGAAGCCTACGAGCAGTACTTC. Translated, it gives CASSRGEAYEQYF.

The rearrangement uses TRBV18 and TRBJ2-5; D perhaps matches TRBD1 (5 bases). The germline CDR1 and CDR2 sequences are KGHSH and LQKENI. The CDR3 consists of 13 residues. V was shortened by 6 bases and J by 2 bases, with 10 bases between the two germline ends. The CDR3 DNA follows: TGTGCCAGCTCGACGACAGTTCAAGAGACCCAGTACTTC. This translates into CASSTTVQETQYF.

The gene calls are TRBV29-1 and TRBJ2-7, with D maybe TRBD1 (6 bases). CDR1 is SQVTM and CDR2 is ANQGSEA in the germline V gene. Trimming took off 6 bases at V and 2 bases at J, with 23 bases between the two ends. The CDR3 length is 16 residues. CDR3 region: CSVSPTQGDKAYEQYF. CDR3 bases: TGCAGCGTCTCCCCCACCCAAGGGGACAAAGCCTACGAGCAGTACTTC.

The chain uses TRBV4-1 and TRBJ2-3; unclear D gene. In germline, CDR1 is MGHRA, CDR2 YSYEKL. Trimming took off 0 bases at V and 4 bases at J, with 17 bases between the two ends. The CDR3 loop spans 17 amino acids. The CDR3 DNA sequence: TGCGCCAGCAGCCAAGATTATGGCGGCCAGCCCCCAGATACGCAGTATTTT. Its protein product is CASSQDYGGQPPDTQYF.

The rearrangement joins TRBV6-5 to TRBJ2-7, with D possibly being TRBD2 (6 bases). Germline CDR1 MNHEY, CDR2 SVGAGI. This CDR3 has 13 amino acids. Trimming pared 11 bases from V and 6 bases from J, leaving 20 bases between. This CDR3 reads CAGGTLWEIEQYF. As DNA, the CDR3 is TGTGCCGGCGGGACGTTATGGGAGATCGAGCAGTACTTC.

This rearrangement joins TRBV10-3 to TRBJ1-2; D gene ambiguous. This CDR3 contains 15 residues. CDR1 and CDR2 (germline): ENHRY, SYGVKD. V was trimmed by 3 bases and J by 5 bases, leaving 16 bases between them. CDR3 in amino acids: CAISEEGVPIYGYTF. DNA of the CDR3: TGTGCCATCAGTGAAGAGGGAGTCCCGATTTATGGCTACACCTTC.

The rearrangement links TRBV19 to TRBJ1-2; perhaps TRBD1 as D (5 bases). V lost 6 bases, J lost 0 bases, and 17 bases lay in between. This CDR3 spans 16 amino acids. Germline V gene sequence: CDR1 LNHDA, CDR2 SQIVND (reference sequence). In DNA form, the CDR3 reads TGTGCCAGTAGGAAGGGGCAGTCACTTCCTAACTATGGCTACACCTTC. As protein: CASRKGQSLPNYGYTF. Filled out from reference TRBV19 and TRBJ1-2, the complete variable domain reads DGGITQSPKYLFRKEGQNVTLSCEQNLNHDAMYWYRQDPGQGLRLIYYSQIVNDFQKGDIAEGYSVSREKKESFPLTVTSAQKNPTAFYLCASRKGQSLPNYGYTFGSGTRLTVV.

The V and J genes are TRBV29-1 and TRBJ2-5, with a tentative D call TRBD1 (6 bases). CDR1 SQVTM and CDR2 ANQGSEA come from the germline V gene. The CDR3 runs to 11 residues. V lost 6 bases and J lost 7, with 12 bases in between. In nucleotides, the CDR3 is TGCAGCGTGAGACAGGTTGGGACCCAGTACTTC. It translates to CSVRQVGTQYF.

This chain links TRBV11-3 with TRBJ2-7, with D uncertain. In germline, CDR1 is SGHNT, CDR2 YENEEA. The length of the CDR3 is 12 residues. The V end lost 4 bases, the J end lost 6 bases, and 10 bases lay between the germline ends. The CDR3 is CASSSPFGEQYF. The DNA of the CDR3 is TGTGCCAGCAGCTCCCCTTTCGGCGAGCAGTACTTC.

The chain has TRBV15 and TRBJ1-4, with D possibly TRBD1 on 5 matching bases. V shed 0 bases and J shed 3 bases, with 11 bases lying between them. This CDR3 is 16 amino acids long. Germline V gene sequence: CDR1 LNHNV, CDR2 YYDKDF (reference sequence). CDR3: CATSRDRQQANEKLFF. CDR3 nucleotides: TGTGCCACCAGCAGAGACCGACAGCAAGCTAATGAAAAACTGTTTTTT. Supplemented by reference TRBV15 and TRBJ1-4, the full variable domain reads DAMVIQNPRYQVTQFGKPVTLSCSQTLNHNVMYWYQQKSSQAPKLLFHYYDKDFNNEADTPDNFQSRRPNTSFCFLDIRSPGLGDTAMYLCATSRDRQQANEKLFFGSGTQLSVL.

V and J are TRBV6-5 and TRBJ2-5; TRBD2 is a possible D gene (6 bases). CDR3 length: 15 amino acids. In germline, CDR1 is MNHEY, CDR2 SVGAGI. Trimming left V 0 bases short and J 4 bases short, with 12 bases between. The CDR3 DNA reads TGTGCCAGCAGTTACTCGATAGGAGGGGTAGAGACCCAGTACTTC. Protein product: CASSYSIGGVETQYF.